This is a list of T cell receptor beta chains from one sample in a study of metastatic and nonmetastatic thyroid tumors. TCRdb re-called the PCR reads with MiXCR. The sample includes about 39,000 clones, 15% to 20% of them seen just once. The sequenced material came from tumor tissue. These receptors all stem from a female donor with papillary thyroid cancer or a benign thyroid nodule (not recorded which). Some clones in this sample may be carry-over from other donors' samples. Both conserved end residues are part of each CDR3.

j_call v_call cdr3_aa
TRBJ1-5 TRBV6-5 CASSYSSGGVQPQHF
TRBJ2-7 TRBV12-3/TRBV12-4 CASSLRGYRGGEQYF
TRBJ2-7 TRBV7-8 CASSSDKVYEQYF
TRBJ1-1 TRBV12-3/TRBV12-4 CASSFMRCIWDTEAFF
TRBJ2-7 TRBV30 CAWSVLWSEQYF
TRBJ2-2 TRBV19 CASTLGGADTGELFF
TRBJ2-5 TRBV20-1 CSAISTTGRSETQYF
TRBJ1-1 TRBV18 CASSPLRTENTEAFF
TRBJ2-7 TRBV29-1 CSVASGGEAYEQYF
TRBJ1-5 TRBV24-1 CATSDRTGGRQPQHF
TRBJ2-1 TRBV6-2/TRBV6-3 CASSSTSGGTLWNEQFF
TRBJ2-7 TRBV20-1 CGATGQGRPYEQYF
TRBJ2-7 TRBV5-5 CASSGPAAYEQYF
TRBJ2-1 TRBV7-2 CASRPPAGVGEFF
TRBJ2-4 TRBV7-9 CASSLTTVAKNIQYF
TRBJ2-6 TRBV24-1 CATSDPRQRQGANVLTF
TRBJ2-1 TRBV6-5 CASTCGVIKQFF
TRBJ2-3 TRBV5-6 CASSLVGAGGDTQYF
TRBJ1-2 TRBV28 CASITVTGSYGYTF
TRBJ1-5 TRBV5-8 CASSRHGISYQPRHF
TRBJ2-2 TRBV3-1 CASSPSGGNTGELFF
TRBJ1-1 TRBV5-1 CASSLGHSRNTEAFF
TRBJ2-7 TRBV27 CASSLSAAGLYEQYF
TRBJ1-4 TRBV20-1 CSARGGGWDEKLFF
TRBJ2-2 TRBV19 CASSFRLVNTGELFF
TRBJ1-2 TRBV7-2 CASSPDPGYGYTF
TRBJ2-7 TRBV9 CASSVGGTWASYEQYF
TRBJ1-5 TRBV20-1 CSANLEQGGNQPQHF
TRBJ1-5 TRBV7-2 CASSLSREQPQHF
TRBJ2-6 TRBV27 CASSLSSRGGFGANVLTF
TRBJ1-2 TRBV15 CATSRMTGPNYGYTF
TRBJ1-1 TRBV6-1 CASSGSNTEAFF
TRBJ1-1 TRBV20-1 CSASPGGAEAFF
TRBJ2-5 TRBV20-1 CSARDEAGGLLETQYF
TRBJ1-1 TRBV19 CASSERQGLGTEAFF
TRBJ2-5 TRBV27 CASSFSSISETQYF
TRBJ2-6 TRBV4-3 CASSHHWASGANVLTF
TRBJ2-6 TRBV6-2/TRBV6-3 CASSTFTRDRGSGANVLTF
TRBJ2-7 TRBV16 CASSQNRRERSYEQYF
TRBJ2-7 TRBV4-3 CASSQHRGGYEQYF
TRBJ1-1 TRBV30 CACKIQWGDTEAFF
TRBJ1-1 TRBV3-1 CASSQEDRPDEAFF
TRBJ1-2 TRBV12-3/TRBV12-4 CASWVRRELSAGGYTF
TRBJ1-2 TRBV19 CASSIAATSNYGYTF
TRBJ2-5 TRBV10-3 CAISDVGLQETQYF
TRBJ1-2 TRBV6-6 CASSPLRSTGELANYGYTF
TRBJ2-7 TRBV27 CASSRWTGDSYEQYF
TRBJ2-7 TRBV6-5 CASHSYTAGRGGTYEQYF
TRBJ1-4 TRBV5-6 CASSGTGATNEKLFF
TRBJ1-1 TRBV27 CASSPVPLRPNTEAFF
TRBJ2-1 TRBV6-1 CASRPEFYSNEQFF
TRBJ1-3 TRBV20-1 CSASTAGLYTIYF
TRBJ1-5 TRBV19 CAGYRDGYSNQPQHF
TRBJ2-3 TRBV6-5 CASSYSRGTDTQYF
TRBJ1-2 TRBV6-1 CASSPTGLYGYTF
TRBJ2-1 TRBV7-3 CASSLRGTSWGVGQFF
TRBJ2-1 TRBV12-3/TRBV12-4 CASSSILSGEPYEQFF
TRBJ2-7 TRBV7-9 CASSLMASSYEQYF
TRBJ1-1 TRBV19 CASLLRGTNTEAFF
TRBJ1-1 TRBV20-1 CSADEAFF